This T cell receptor (beta chain) was sequenced in a study of shared clonotypes between healthy human individuals. The assay was run at deep level. TCRdb keeps only in-frame clones here, not all; method: immunoSEQ multiplex PCR. The sample lists roughly 1.5 million clones, nearly 99% occurring once. V was clipped by 5 bases and J by 4 bases; unmatched bases: 6. Germline V gene sequence: CDR1 SGHNT, CDR2 YYREEE (reference sequence). The CDR3 length is 14 residues. All donors were Caucasian adults living in Nashville, Tennessee. In the CD4+ fraction, cells were divided into CD45RA+ naive and CD45RA-negative memory subsets. Study results and caveats: Represented genetic and exposure-history diversity was restricted by having few donors.

Details on this clone: Its antigen is undetermined.

V and J are TRBV5-4 and TRBJ2-3; 8 nucleotides line up with TRBD1. Sequencing used naive CD4+ T cells sorted from blood. Noted subset: CD45RA+ positively selected. The clonotype was recovered from a man aged 25 to 40 in good health. The CDR3 sequence: CASRDRARSDTQYF. CDR3 bases: TGTGCCAGCAGGGACAGGGCAAGGTCAGATACGCAGTATTTT.